This TCR beta chain was recovered during a study of T cells in localized non-small cell lung cancer. This CDR3 has 15 residues. The V gene lost 7 bases and the J gene lost 2 bases, with 17 bases spanning the gap. Germline V gene data show CDR1 as SNHLY and CDR2 as FYNNEI. Findings and caveats of the study: An association was observed between higher blood T cell density and longer overall survival. Within adjacent lung there appeared a median around 55 of the top 100 tumor clones. In uninvolved adjacent lung, T cell clonality reached its highest value, exceeding tumor.

Produced via immunoSEQ multiplex PCR; TCRdb's table is partial and in-frame only. The sample contains more than 10,000 clones, roughly 86% of which appear only once. Remarks on this clone: Antigen specificity is unknown.

The sequence was collected from a male donor older than 55 with stage III lung adenocarcinoma. The V gene is TRBV2, the J gene TRBJ2-5; the D call may be TRBD1 or TRBD2 (5 bases each). Sequencing was performed on peripheral blood, taken before any cancer treatment. The CDR3 DNA reads as TGTGCCAGCACCCTCCTCCGGGGCGAACAAGAGACCCAGTACTTC. It translates to CASTLLRGEQETQYF.